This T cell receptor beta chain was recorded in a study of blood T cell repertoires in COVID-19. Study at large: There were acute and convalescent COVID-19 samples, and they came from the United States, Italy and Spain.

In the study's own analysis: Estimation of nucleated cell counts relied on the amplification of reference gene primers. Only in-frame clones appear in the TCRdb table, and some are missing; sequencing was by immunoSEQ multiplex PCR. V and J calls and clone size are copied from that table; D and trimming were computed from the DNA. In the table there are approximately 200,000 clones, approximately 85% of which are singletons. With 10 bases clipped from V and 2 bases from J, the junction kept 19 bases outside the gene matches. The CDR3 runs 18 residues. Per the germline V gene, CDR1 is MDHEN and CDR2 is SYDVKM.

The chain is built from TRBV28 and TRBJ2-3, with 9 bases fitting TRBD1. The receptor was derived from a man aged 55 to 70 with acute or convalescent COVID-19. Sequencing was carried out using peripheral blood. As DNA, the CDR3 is TGTGCCACCCACGGATCCCCGAACAGGGGGCCATCCACAGATACGCAGTATTTT. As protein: CATHGSPNRGPSTDTQYF.